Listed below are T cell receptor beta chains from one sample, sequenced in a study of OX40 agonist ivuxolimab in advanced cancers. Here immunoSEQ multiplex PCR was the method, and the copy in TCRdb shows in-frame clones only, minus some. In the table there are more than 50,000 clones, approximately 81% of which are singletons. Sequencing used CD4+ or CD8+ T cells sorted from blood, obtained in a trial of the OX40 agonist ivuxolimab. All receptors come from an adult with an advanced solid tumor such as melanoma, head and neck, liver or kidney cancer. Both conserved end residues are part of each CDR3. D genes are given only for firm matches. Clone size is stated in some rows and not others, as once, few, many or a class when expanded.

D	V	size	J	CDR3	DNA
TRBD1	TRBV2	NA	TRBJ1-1	CASSEPGPPGQMNTEAFF	TGTGCCAGCAGTGAACCGGGGCCCCCGGGACAGATGAACACTGAAGCTTTCTTT
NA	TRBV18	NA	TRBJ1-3	CASSPPEGRAGNTIYF	TGTGCCAGCTCACCACCTGAGGGCAGGGCTGGAAACACCATATATTTT
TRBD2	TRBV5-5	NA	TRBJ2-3	CASSDLAGAPTDTQYF	TGTGCCAGCAGCGATCTAGCGGGAGCCCCCACAGATACGCAGTATTTT
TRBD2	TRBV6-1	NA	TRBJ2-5	CASSVLAGLETQYF	TGTGCCAGCAGTGTCTTAGCGGGGTTGGAGACCCAGTACTTC
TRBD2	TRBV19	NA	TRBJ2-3	CASSIASGSGGRNTQYF	TGTGCCAGTAGTATAGCCTCCGGTAGCGGGGGGAGAAATACGCAGTATTTT
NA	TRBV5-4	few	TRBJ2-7	CASSFGDKRTNYEQYF	TGTGCCAGCAGCTTTGGGGATAAGAGGACTAACTACGAGCAGTACTTC
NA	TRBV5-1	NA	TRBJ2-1	CASSSGTSSYNEQFF	TGCGCCAGCAGCTCCGGGACTTCCTCCTACAATGAGCAGTTCTTC
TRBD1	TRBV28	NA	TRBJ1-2	CASSPLTGGNYGYTF	TGTGCCAGCAGTCCCCTGACAGGGGGCAACTATGGCTACACCTTC
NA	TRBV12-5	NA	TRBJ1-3	CASGLTGSDTIYF	TGTGCTAGTGGTTTGACAGGATCAGACACCATATATTTT
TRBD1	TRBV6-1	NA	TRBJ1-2	CASSRQGSGYTF	TGTGCCAGCAGCCGACAGGGGTCGGGCTACACCTTC
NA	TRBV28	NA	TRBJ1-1	CASSLRGESTEAFF	TGTGCCAGCAGCCTTCGGGGGGAAAGCACTGAAGCTTTCTTT
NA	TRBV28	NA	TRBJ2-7	CASTTRRVNYEQYF	TGTGCCAGCACCACTCGGCGGGTTAACTACGAGCAGTACTTC
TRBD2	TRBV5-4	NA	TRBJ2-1	CAGGLLAGQEQFF	TGTGCCGGGGGGTTACTAGCGGGACAGGAGCAGTTCTTC
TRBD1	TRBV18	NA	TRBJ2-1	CASSPVWTSSGQGYNEQFF	TGTGCCAGCTCACCCGTGTGGACAAGTTCGGGACAGGGTTACAATGAGCAGTTCTTC
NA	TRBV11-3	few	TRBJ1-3	CASSLGNGNTIYF	TGTGCCAGCAGCTTGGGGAATGGGAACACCATATATTTT
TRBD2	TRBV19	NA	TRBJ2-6	CASSTGRGGATSYPDVLTF	TGTGCCAGTAGTACTGGCCGGGGGGGGGCGACCTCCTACCCCGACGTCCTGACTTTC
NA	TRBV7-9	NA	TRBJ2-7	CASSLAQSSYEQYF	TGTGCCAGCAGCTTAGCACAGTCGAGCTACGAGCAGTACTTC